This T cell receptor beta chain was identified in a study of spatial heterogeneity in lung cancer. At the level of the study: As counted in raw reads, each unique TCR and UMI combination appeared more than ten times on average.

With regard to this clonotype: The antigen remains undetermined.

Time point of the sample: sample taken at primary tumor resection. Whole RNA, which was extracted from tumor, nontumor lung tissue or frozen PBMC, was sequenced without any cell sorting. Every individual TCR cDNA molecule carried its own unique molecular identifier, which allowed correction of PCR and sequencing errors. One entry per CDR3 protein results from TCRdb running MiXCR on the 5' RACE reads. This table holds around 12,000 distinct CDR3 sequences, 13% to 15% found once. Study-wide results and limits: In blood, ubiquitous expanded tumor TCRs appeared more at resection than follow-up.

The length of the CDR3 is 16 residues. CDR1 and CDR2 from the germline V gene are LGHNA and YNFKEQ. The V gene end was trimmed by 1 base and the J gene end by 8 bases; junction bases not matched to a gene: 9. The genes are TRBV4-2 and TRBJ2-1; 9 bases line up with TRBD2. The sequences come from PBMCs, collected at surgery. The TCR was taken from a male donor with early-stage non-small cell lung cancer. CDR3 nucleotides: TGTGCCAGCAGCCAAGGATACAGCGGGGGGCACGATGAGCAGTTCTTC. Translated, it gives CASSQGYSGGHDEQFF.